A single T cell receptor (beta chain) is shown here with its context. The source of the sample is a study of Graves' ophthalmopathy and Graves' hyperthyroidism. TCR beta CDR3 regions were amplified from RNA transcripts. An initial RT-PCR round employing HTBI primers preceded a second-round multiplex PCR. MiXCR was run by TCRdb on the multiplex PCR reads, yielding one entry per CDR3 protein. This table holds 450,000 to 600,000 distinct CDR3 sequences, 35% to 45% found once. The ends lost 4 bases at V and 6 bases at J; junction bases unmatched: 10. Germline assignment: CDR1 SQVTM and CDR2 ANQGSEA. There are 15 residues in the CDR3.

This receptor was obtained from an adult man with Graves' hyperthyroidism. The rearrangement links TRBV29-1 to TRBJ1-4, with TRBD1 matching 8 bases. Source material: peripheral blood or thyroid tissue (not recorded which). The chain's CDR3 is CSVGSRTGRDEKLFF. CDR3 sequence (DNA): TGCAGCGTTGGCAGCCGGACAGGGAGGGATGAAAAACTGTTTTTT.